This T cell receptor (beta chain) was captured by sequencing in a study of cytomegalovirus exposure and HLA in healthy donors. This clone was found a few times. Its antigen is not identified. Germline values: CDR1 MGHRA, CDR2 YSYEKL. This CDR3 spans 15 amino acids. Findings and caveats of the study: Reportedly, HLA-A and HLA-B alleles of most subjects were accurately predicted from TCR beta. TCR beta V segments were, for the most part, productive about 87% or about 30% of the time in an earlier analysis. It was confirmed in vitro that a few of the CMV-associated chains were specific for CMV antigens. The classifier reportedly diagnosed cytomegalovirus status with high specificity and sensitivity.

PCR amplification relied on 60 Vbeta primers (plus 13 Jbeta primers). Using immunoSEQ multiplex PCR, the repertoire was profiled, and TCRdb retains in-frame clones only, with some absent. The profile shows about 130,000 clones, roughly 80% of them singletons. Source material: PBMCs. The J gene is TRBJ2-5, the V gene TRBV4-1, with TRBD1 matching over 10 bases. The J call may be mistaken, given a closer DNA end match to TRBJ2-7. This receptor was obtained from a boy between 10 and 17 years old in good health and CMV-seronegative. The CDR3: CASSPRGTGAYEQYF. The CDR3 region has the DNA TGCGCCAGCAGCCCCCGGGGGACAGGGGCCTACGAGCAGTACTTC.